This TCR beta chain derives from a study of blood T cells in healthy people across ages. Study details: Template switching picked up about one barcoded beta molecule for each two T cells.

It was with a sample-barcoded 5' primer and a J-beta primer mix that a second PCR of about 6 to 11 cycles was run. TCRdb recomputed calls from the 5' RACE reads with MiXCR, one row per CDR3 protein. The sample lists 1.5 million to 2 million distinct CDR3 sequences, roughly 28% seen once, with approximately 7.7% in the top ten. Healthy Caucasian individuals from Russia aged roughly 6 to 100 were enrolled as donors. About 9.9 milliliters of peripheral blood were drawn from each donor. Each sample gave at least 6.5 million isolated PBMCs. The germline CDR1 and CDR2 sequences are SEHNR and FQNEAQ (reference sequence). The CDR3 consists of 17 residues. V lost 1 base, J lost 1 base, and 5 bases stayed unmatched.

The clonotype comes from a woman aged 25 to 39 in good health. This chain links TRBV7-9 with TRBJ1-5; 9 nucleotides agree with TRBD1. The sequencing input was blood. CDR3 coding DNA: TGTGCCAGCAGCTTAGGGGGACAGGGAATCAGCAATCAGCCCCAGCATTTT. Encoded protein: CASSLGGQGISNQPQHF.